The entry below describes one TCR beta chain. There is no known antigen for this receptor. Within one base of it there is no much larger clone, and no base qualities were kept. Donors were healthy HIV-negative adults with no recently reported acute infections or vaccinations. Every donor was a Caucasian adult residing in Nashville, Tennessee, USA. Magnetic negative selection was used to enrich CD4+ T cells, after which naive cells were positively selected on CD45RA and the negative fraction became the memory subset. Blood was obtained by leukapheresis, after which PBMCs were separated by Ficoll-Histopaque density gradient centrifugation and cryopreserved in liquid nitrogen vapor phase. Purity and quantity of every magnetically sorted T cell population were checked by analytical flow cytometry. Genomic DNA was isolated from each sorted fraction and quantified by UV absorbance on a Nanodrop 2000c. The source of the sample is a study of shared clonotypes between healthy human individuals (dated by TCRdb to 2018 to 2021). Regarding the study in general: The cohort comprised a couple of women and three men aged 18 to 49 years. Per donor, three plates each were used for CD4 naive and CD4 memory, two for CD8 naive, and one for CD8 memory. Between about 0.8 and 9 billion PBMCs per donor were obtained by leukapheresis. To estimate repertoire size and how much clonotype sharing occurs between individuals, the study deeply sequenced the blood TCR repertoires of several healthy adults. To increase sequencing depth and limit assay-specific biases, different laboratories used diverse techniques to prepare libraries and sequence TCR repertoires.

The paper's findings and limits, for the study overall: Larger estimated clonotype richness was generally found for naive subsets than for memory subsets. Because the study included a small number of donors, the genetic and exposure-history diversity represented was limited. Rarefaction of sorted-subset datasets indicated incomplete sequencing despite the large sequencing depth. Sharing across several donors was observed for around 5% of naive CD4, under 4% of naive CD8, 2% to 2.5% of memory CD4, and roughly 0.43% of memory CD8 clonotypes. Compared with non-shared clonotypes, clonotypes shared by all four sorted-subset donors had higher generation probabilities. Sampling was limited to blood, and TCR repertoires in tissue likely differ from TCR repertoires in blood. Pairwise subsampling indicated that sequencing depth was expected to affect the degree of clonotype sharing among donors.

Using the deep immunoSEQ assay, multiplex PCR amplified TCR CDR3 regions from genomic DNA. For each cell subset, the extracted genomic DNA was distributed evenly across all wells of several immunoSEQ 96-well plates, and each plate served as one replicate. For sorted subsets, about 210 ng of genomic DNA, equivalent to tens of thousands of T cell genomes, went into each replicate PCR. Purified libraries were measured with a Qubit 3.0 fluorometer, size-checked on a Bioanalyzer 2100, and measured again with the KAPA Library Quantification kit. Each immunoSEQ 96-well plate was sequenced on its own single-read 150-cycle Illumina NextSeq 550 flow cell. From the authors' description of their analysis: The immunoSEQ output contained only junctional sequences without quality scores, so filtering could not match that applied to full-length reads. To assign V/J genes and CDR3, sequences were annotated against IMGT germline references using PyIR, a Python wrapper for IgBLAST v1.9. Reads were filtered out if the reads had weak V/J assignments (E-value above 1e-6), no CDR3, stop codons, out-of-frame junctions, or ambiguous translated residues. V3J clonotypes were defined as sequences sharing an identical inferred V gene, J gene, and CDR3 amino acid sequence. The percentage overlap between two repertoires was calculated by dividing the number of shared unique clonotypes by the size of the smaller repertoire. Repertoire richness was assessed with RTK rarefaction, the Chao1 estimator, and Recon v2.1 estimates of unobserved clonotypes. Generation probabilities were computed with OLGA for all TCRbeta clonotypes obtained by the gDNA method from a handful of donors. Entries here come from immuneACCESS through TCRdb and include only in-frame sequences with V and J called. Some clones fail to appear in such tables; in the studies checked, an unresolved V gene covers under half of the shortfall, and the cause of the remainder is unknown. The D gene and trimming were derived from the DNA, and the V and J assignments and clone size from that table. The sample table lists approximately 1.1 million clones, approximately 78% of them with a count of one. The ten largest clones capture 0.4% to 0.55% of the sample.

This TCR was sampled from a man aged 18 to 30 in good health. Some clones in this sample may be carry-over from other donors' samples. Sequencing was done on a sample of memory CD4+ T cells from PBMCs. The sample's cell subset or site label, decoded: CD45RA-negative fraction.

The DNA sequence is as follows: TGCGCCAGCAGGGGACAGGGCCCCATCCATGAGCAGTTCTTC. The resulting protein is CASRGQGPIHEQFF. The sequence links TRBV5-1 to TRBJ2-1; 9 bases in the junction line up with TRBD1. The CDR3 goes from the cysteine to the phenylalanine over 14 residues. Only CDR3 DNA is held: 42 bases, read in frame from base 1. Compared with germline, V lacks 5 bases and J lacks 8 bases; bases without a gene match: 8. CDR1 and CDR2 are read off the germline V gene as SGHRS and YFSETQ.